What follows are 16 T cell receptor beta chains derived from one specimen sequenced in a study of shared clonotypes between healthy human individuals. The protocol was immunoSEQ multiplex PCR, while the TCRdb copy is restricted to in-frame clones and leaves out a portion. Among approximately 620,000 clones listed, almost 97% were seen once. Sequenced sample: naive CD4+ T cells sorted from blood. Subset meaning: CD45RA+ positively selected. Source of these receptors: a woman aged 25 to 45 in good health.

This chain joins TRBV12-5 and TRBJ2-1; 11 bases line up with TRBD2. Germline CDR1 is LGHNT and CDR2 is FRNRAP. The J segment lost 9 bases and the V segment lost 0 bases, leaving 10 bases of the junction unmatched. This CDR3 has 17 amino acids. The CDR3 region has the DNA TGTGCTAGTGGTTTGGTACTAGGTCTAGCGGGAGGAGGTGAGCAGTTCTTC. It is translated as CASGLVLGLAGGGEQFF.

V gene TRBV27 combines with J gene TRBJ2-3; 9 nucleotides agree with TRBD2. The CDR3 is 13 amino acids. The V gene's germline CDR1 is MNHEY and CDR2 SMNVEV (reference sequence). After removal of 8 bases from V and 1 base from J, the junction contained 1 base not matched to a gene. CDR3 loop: CASRTSGTDTQYF. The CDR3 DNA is TGTGCCAGCCGGACTAGCGGCACAGATACGCAGTATTTT.

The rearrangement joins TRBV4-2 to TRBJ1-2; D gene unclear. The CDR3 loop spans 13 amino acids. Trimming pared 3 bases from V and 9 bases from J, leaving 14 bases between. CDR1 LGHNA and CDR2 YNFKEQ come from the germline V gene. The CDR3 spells CASSQDKYRSYTF. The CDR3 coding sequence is TGTGCCAGCAGCCAGGATAAATATCGGAGCTACACCTTC.

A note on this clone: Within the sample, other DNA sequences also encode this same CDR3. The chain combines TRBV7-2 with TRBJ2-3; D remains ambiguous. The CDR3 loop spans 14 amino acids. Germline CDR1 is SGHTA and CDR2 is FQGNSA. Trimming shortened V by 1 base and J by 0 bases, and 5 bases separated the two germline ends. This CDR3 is CASSLVGSTDTQYF. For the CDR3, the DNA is TGTGCCAGCAGCTTAGTTGGCAGCACAGATACGCAGTATTTT.

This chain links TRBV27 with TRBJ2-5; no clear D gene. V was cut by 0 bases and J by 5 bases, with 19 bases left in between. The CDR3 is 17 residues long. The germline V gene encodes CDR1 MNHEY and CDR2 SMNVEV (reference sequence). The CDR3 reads CASSLSLGGSPRETQYF. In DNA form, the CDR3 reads TGTGCCAGCAGTTTATCGCTTGGCGGATCCCCTAGGGAGACCCAGTACTTC.

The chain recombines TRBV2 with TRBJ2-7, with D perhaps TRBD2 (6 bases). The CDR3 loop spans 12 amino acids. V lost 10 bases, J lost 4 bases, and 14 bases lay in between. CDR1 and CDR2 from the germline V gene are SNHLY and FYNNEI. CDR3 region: CANKEGKYEQYF. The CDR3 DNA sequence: TGTGCCAACAAGGAGGGGAAATACGAGCAGTACTTC.

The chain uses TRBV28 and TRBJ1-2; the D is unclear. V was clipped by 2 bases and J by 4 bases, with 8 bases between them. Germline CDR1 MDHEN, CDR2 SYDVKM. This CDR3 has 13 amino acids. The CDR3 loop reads CASSLRTAYGYTF. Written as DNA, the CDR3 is TGTGCCAGCAGTTTACGGACGGCCTATGGCTACACCTTC.

For the CDR3, the DNA is TGTGCCAGCAGCTTAAGGGGTTACGGAAATGAGCAGTTCTTC. Its translation is CASSLRGYGNEQFF. V usage is TRBV7-7 and J usage is TRBJ2-1; D possibly corresponds to TRBD1 (5 bases). The length of the CDR3 is 14 residues. V lost 2 bases, J lost 7 bases, and 12 bases lay in between. Germline V gene sequence: CDR1 SSHAT, CDR2 FNYEAQ (reference sequence).

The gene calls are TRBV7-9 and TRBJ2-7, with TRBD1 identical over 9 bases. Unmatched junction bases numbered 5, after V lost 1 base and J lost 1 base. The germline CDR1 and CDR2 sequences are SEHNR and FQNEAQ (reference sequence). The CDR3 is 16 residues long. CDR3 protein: CASSLVRGTGSYEQYF. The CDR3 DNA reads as TGTGCCAGCAGCTTAGTAAGGGGGACAGGGTCCTACGAGCAGTACTTC.

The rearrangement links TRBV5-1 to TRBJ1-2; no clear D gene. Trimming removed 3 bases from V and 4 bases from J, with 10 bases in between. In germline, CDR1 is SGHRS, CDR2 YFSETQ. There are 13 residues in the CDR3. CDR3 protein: CASSSPEGYGYTF. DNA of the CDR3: TGCGCCAGCAGCTCCCCCGAAGGCTATGGCTACACCTTC.

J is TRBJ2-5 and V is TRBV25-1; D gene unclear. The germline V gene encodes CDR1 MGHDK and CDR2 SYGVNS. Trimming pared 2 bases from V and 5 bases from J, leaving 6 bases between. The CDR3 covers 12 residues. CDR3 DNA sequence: TGTGCCAGCAGTGAAACCCTTGAGACCCAGTACTTC. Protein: CASSETLETQYF.

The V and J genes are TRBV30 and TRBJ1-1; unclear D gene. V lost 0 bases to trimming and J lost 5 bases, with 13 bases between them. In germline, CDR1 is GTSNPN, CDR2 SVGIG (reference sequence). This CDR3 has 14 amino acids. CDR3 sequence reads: CAWSVAGVGTEAFF. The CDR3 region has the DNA TGTGCCTGGAGTGTGGCCGGGGTAGGGACTGAAGCTTTCTTT. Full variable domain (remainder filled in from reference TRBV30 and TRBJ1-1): SQTIHQWPATLVQPVGSPLSLECTVEGTSNPNLYWYRQAAGRGLQLLFYSVGIGQISSEVPQNLSASRPQDRQFILSSKKLLLSDSGFYLCAWSVAGVGTEAFFGQGTRLTVV.

As DNA, the CDR3 is TGCGCCAGCAGCCAAGTACAGTATAATGAAAAACTGTTTTTT. Translated, it gives CASSQVQYNEKLFF. The chain employs TRBV4-1 and TRBJ1-4; no definite D call. CDR3 length: 14 residues. Trimming stripped 1 base from V and 4 bases from J, with 7 bases between. The V gene's germline CDR1 is MGHRA and CDR2 YSYEKL.

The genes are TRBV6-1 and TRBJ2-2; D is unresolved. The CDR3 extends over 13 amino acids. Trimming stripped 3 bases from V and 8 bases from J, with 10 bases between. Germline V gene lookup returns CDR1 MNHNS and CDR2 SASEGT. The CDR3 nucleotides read TGTGCCAGCAGTGATAGAGGTTCGGGGGAGCTGTTTTTT. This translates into CASSDRGSGELFF.

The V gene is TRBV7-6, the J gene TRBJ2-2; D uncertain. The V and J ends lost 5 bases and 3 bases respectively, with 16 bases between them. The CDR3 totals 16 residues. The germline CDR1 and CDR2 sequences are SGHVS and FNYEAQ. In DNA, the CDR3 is TGTGCCAGCAGCATCTTCCCCGGAGAGGACACCGGGGAGCTGTTTTTT. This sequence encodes CASSIFPGEDTGELFF.

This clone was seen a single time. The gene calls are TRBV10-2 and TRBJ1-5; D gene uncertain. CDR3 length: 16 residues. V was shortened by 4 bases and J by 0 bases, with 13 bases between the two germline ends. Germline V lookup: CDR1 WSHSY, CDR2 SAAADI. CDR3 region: CASSAEWIYSNQPQHF. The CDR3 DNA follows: TGCGCCAGCAGTGCGGAATGGATCTATAGCAATCAGCCCCAGCATTTT.